This T cell receptor beta chain was captured in a study of blood T cell repertoires in COVID-19. Germline V gene lookup returns CDR1 MNHEY and CDR2 SMNVEV (reference sequence). This CDR3 spans 16 amino acids. The ends lost 6 bases at V and 4 bases at J; junction bases unmatched: 7. TCRdb keeps only in-frame clones here, not all; method: immunoSEQ multiplex PCR. The data contain about 440,000 clones, 87% of them singletons. This chain links TRBV27 with TRBJ2-1; 12 bases are shared with TRBD2. The TCR sequence derives from a young woman with acute COVID-19. The sequencing sample was made of PBMCs or T cells enriched from blood (not recorded which). This chain's CDR3 is CASSFSSGREYNEQFF. Here the CDR3 DNA reads TGTGCCAGCAGCTTTTCTAGCGGGAGGGAATACAATGAGCAGTTCTTC.